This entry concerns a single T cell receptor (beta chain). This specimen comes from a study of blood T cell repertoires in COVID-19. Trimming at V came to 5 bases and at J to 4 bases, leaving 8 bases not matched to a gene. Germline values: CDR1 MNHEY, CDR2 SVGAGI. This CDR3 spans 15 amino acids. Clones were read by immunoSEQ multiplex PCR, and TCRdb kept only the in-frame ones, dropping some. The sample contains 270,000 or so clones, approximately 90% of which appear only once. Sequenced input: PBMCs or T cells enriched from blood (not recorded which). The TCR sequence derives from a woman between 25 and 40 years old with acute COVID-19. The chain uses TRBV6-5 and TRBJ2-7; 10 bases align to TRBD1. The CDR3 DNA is TGTGCCAGCAGTCCCTCCGGGACAGGGGTGTACGAGCAGTACTTC. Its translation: CASSPSGTGVYEQYF.